Listed below are T cell receptor beta chains from one sample, sequenced in a study of cytomegalovirus exposure and HLA in healthy donors. TCRdb's table, derived via immunoSEQ multiplex PCR, lists solely in-frame clones and lacks some. This sample has 120,000 or so clones; about 72% occur once, and the top ten carry 1.6%. The specimen was PBMCs. These receptors originate from a young man in good health and CMV-seropositive. Both conserved end residues are part of each CDR3. The order of the fields is CDR3 length, D gene, J gene, clone size, V gene, CDR3 DNA, CDR3 protein. D genes are given only for firm matches. A clone size is listed for some rows: how often the clone was seen (once, few, many), or a class if it is expanded.

14,TRBD2,TRBJ2-3,-,TRBV7-9,TGTGCCAGCAGCCCCAGCGGGAACACAGATACGCAGTATTTT,CASSPSGNTDTQYF
15,-,TRBJ1-5,-,TRBV5-1,TGCGCCAGCAGCTTGGCCGGTAGTAGTGAAGAGCCCCAGCATTTT,CASSLAGSSEEPQHF
13,TRBD1,TRBJ2-5,-,TRBV6-5,TGTGCCAGCAGTAGGACAGGGTGGGAGACCCAGTACTTC,CASSRTGWETQYF
16,TRBD1,TRBJ1-4,-,TRBV4-3,TGCGCCAGCAGCCCAGGTGTCGGGACAGCTTGGGAAAAACTGTTTTTT,CASSPGVGTAWEKLFF
20,TRBD2,TRBJ2-7,-,TRBV6-4,TGTGCCAGCAGCAAGACCCTATCGGGACTAGCGGGACTCCCGTGTTACGAGCAGTACTTC,CASSKTLSGLAGLPCYEQYF
14,TRBD1,TRBJ2-7,once,TRBV5-6,TGTGCCAGCAGGACGCAGGGGGCATCCTACGAGCAGTACTTC,CASRTQGASYEQYF
15,TRBD1,TRBJ1-2,-,TRBV5-4,TGTGCCAGCAGCTCCCCAGGACAGGAGCCCTATGGCTACACCTTC,CASSSPGQEPYGYTF
13,TRBD1,TRBJ2-7,-,TRBV5-1,TGCGCCAGCACCCAGGGGGCAATATACGAGCAGTACTTC,CASTQGAIYEQYF
16,-,TRBJ1-2,-,TRBV15,TGTGCCACCAGGGATGGCCGGGAGGAAGTAAACTATGGCTACACCTTC,CATRDGREEVNYGYTF
14,TRBD1,TRBJ2-1,-,TRBV11-3,TGTGCCAGCAGCCACGGACAGGCGCGAATTGAGCAGTTCTTC,CASSHGQARIEQFF
14,TRBD2,TRBJ2-1,-,TRBV6-6,TGTGCCAGCAGTTACCAGGCGGGAGTTAATGAGCAGTTCTTC,CASSYQAGVNEQFF
14,-,TRBJ1-2,-,TRBV5-1,TGCGCCAGCAGCCAAAACAGGGCTGACTATGGCTACACCTTC,CASSQNRADYGYTF
15,TRBD2,TRBJ2-7,few,TRBV4-1,TGCGCCAGCAGCCCTCGGGCGGGAGAGTTCTACGAGCAGTACTTC,CASSPRAGEFYEQYF
14,-,TRBJ2-7,medium-sized,TRBV5-1,TGCGCCAGCAGCTGGCTTGACTCGGGCTACGAGCAGTACTTC,CASSWLDSGYEQYF
15,TRBD1,TRBJ2-3,few,TRBV4-2,TGTGCCAGCAGCCGGGGACAGGGGAGCACAGATACGCAGTATTTT,CASSRGQGSTDTQYF
14,-,TRBJ1-2,-,TRBV6-1,TGTGCCAGCAGTGATATTACAGGGATCTATGGCTACACCTTC,CASSDITGIYGYTF
15,-,TRBJ1-2,-,TRBV5-5,TGTGCCAGCAGCTTGGCCTCCACAGGAGCCTATGGCTACACCTTC,CASSLASTGAYGYTF
12,-,TRBJ1-2,-,TRBV2,TGTGCCAGCAGGGCAGGGGTTGCTGGCTACACCTTC,CASRAGVAGYTF
13,TRBD2,TRBJ2-1,-,TRBV5-6,TGTGCCAGCAGCACCGGGACTAGCGGGACGCGGTTCTTC,CASSTGTSGTRFF
15,TRBD2,TRBJ2-1,-,TRBV7-3,TGTGCCAGCAGCCTCGGGGGGGGTTCCTACAATGAGCAGTTCTTC,CASSLGGGSYNEQFF
13,-,TRBJ1-5,-,TRBV4-2,TGTGCCAGCAGCCAGGACAGTTGGTCGCCCCAGCATTTT,CASSQDSWSPQHF
15,TRBD1,TRBJ1-5,-,TRBV27,TGTGCCAGCAGTTTACCCAAGGACAGGAATCAGCCCCAGCATTTT,CASSLPKDRNQPQHF
15,-,TRBJ1-2,-,TRBV4-3,TGCGCCAGCAGCCAAGGACCAACAGGGAACTATGGCTACACCTTC,CASSQGPTGNYGYTF
14,TRBD2,TRBJ2-1,few,TRBV7-3,TGTGCCAGCAGCCGGACTAGCGCCAACAATGAGCAGTTCTTC,CASSRTSANNEQFF
15,-,TRBJ2-7,-,TRBV9,TGTGCCAGCAGCGTAGCGGGGTCCGGCTCCTACGAGCAGTACTTC,CASSVAGSGSYEQYF
15,TRBD2,TRBJ2-7,-,TRBV6-6,TGTGCCAGCAACCAACCCGGGGGGTCCAGATACGAGCAGTACTTC,CASNQPGGSRYEQYF
15,-,TRBJ1-2,-,TRBV19,TGTGCCAGTACCCAGGGTTTTTCGACTAACTATGGCTACACCTTC,CASTQGFSTNYGYTF
19,TRBD2,TRBJ2-5,few,TRBV29-1,TGCAGCGTTGAACGACTAGCGGGAGTAGGGCTAATGGGGGATGAGACCCAGTACTTC,CSVERLAGVGLMGDETQYF
14,-,TRBJ1-3,-,TRBV9,TGTGCCAGCAGCGCCATACTCTCTGGAAACACCATATATTTT,CASSAILSGNTIYF
14,-,TRBJ1-3,-,TRBV27,TGTGCCAGCAGTTTACAGGGGCCTGGAAACACCATATATTTT,CASSLQGPGNTIYF
16,TRBD1,TRBJ2-3,-,TRBV6-4,TGTGCCAGCAGTGACTCTTTTCACAGGGGAGCAGATACGCAGTATTTT,CASSDSFHRGADTQYF
12,-,TRBJ2-2,-,TRBV29-1,TGCAGCGTTTCCTTGTACACCGGGGAGCTGTTTTTT,CSVSLYTGELFF
16,-,TRBJ2-1,-,TRBV5-6,TGTGCCAGCAGCTTGGCGAAGGAGAGCTCCTACAATGAGCAGTTCTTC,CASSLAKESSYNEQFF
14,TRBD2,TRBJ2-1,few,TRBV14,TGTGCCAGCAGCCCTAGCGGGAGACACAATGAGCAGTTCTTC,CASSPSGRHNEQFF
15,-,TRBJ2-1,-,TRBV29-1,TGCAGCTTGAATTCACAGGTCAGCTCCTACAATGAGCAGTTCTTC,CSLNSQVSSYNEQFF
15,TRBD2,TRBJ2-1,-,TRBV5-1,TGCGCCAGCCTAACCGGGACTAGCCGAAACAATGAGCAGTTCTTC,CASLTGTSRNNEQFF
15,TRBD1,TRBJ2-7,once,TRBV4-3,TGCGCCAGCAGCCCCCGGACAGGAGCAACCTACGAGCAGTACTTC,CASSPRTGATYEQYF
17,-,TRBJ1-2,-,TRBV4-1,TGCGCCAGCAGCCAAGTATCCCAAAACATTCGGCAGGTTTCCTACACCTTC,CASSQVSQNIRQVSYTF
16,-,TRBJ1-1,-,TRBV4-3,TGCGCCAGCAGCCAAGATCTTGTGGCCTCAGGCGCTGAAGCTTTCTTT,CASSQDLVASGAEAFF
15,-,TRBJ2-7,-,TRBV7-3,TGTGCCAGCAGCGTGTTCGAGCGGACAGCCTACGAGCAGTACTTC,CASSVFERTAYEQYF
16,TRBD2,TRBJ2-3,-,TRBV7-2,TGTGCCAGCAGCACGGGACTAGCGGGGATCACAGATACGCAGTATTTT,CASSTGLAGITDTQYF
15,TRBD2,TRBJ2-3,-,TRBV2,TGTGCCAGTACTCCGGAGGGACTAGCGGGAGATACGCAGTATTTT,CASTPEGLAGDTQYF
17,TRBD1,TRBJ1-3,-,TRBV4-1,TGCGCCAGCAGCCAAGATCCGGACAGGTCCTTCGGAAACACCATATATTTT,CASSQDPDRSFGNTIYF
17,TRBD2,TRBJ2-7,-,TRBV4-2,TGTGCCAGCAGCCAAGATTGGGCTAGCGGGATCTACTACGAGCAGTACTTC,CASSQDWASGIYYEQYF
15,TRBD1,TRBJ2-1,few,TRBV11-3,TGTGCCAGCAGCACCGGACAGGGGGGGGACAATGAGCAGTTCTTC,CASSTGQGGDNEQFF
13,TRBD2,TRBJ2-7,-,TRBV29-1,TGCAGCGCCGGGACTAGCGGGGACTACGAGCAGTACTTC,CSAGTSGDYEQYF
16,-,TRBJ2-1,-,TRBV4-3,TGCGCCAGCAGCCAAGAGTATCTCGCGGGAAGGAATGAGCAGTTCTTC,CASSQEYLAGRNEQFF
14,TRBD2,TRBJ2-5,-,TRBV28,TGTGCCAGCGGGGGACCGGGACTACTTGAGGCCCAGTACTTC,CASGGPGLLEAQYF
14,-,TRBJ1-5,-,TRBV18,TGTGCCAGCTCACCAGACTATGGTGATCAGCCCCAGCATTTT,CASSPDYGDQPQHF
15,TRBD1,TRBJ1-3,-,TRBV11-1,TGTGCCAGCAGCTTGGAGACAGGGGGCGGAAACACCATATATTTT,CASSLETGGGNTIYF
14,TRBD1,TRBJ2-5,few,TRBV5-6,TGTGCCAGCAGCGCACAGGGGCACCAAGAGACCCAGTACTTC,CASSAQGHQETQYF
15,TRBD1,TRBJ2-5,-,TRBV5-4,TGTGCCAGCAGCTCCCCACAGGGGAATGCAAAGACCCAGTACTTC,CASSSPQGNAKTQYF
15,TRBD2,TRBJ2-3,-,TRBV7-8,TGTGCCAGCAGCGAAACGGGACTAGCGACAGATACGCAGTATTTT,CASSETGLATDTQYF
13,-,TRBJ2-3,-,TRBV5-4,TGTGCCAGCAGCGTCCGGGGCACAGATACGCAGTATTTT,CASSVRGTDTQYF
13,-,TRBJ1-1,few,TRBV7-9,TGTGCCAGCAGCTTTCAGGGAAACACTGAAGCTTTCTTT,CASSFQGNTEAFF
15,TRBD1,TRBJ1-5,-,TRBV5-1,TGCGCCAGCAGCTTGGGGACAGGTGCATATCAGCCCCAGCATTTT,CASSLGTGAYQPQHF
17,-,TRBJ2-6,-,TRBV28,TGTGCCAGCAGTTTCGGGGCGGGGTTCTCTGGGGCCAACGTCCTGACTTTC,CASSFGAGFSGANVLTF
16,-,TRBJ1-2,-,TRBV27,TGTGCCAGCAGTTTATATTCAACGGGTGGTTTCGATGGCTACACCTTC,CASSLYSTGGFDGYTF